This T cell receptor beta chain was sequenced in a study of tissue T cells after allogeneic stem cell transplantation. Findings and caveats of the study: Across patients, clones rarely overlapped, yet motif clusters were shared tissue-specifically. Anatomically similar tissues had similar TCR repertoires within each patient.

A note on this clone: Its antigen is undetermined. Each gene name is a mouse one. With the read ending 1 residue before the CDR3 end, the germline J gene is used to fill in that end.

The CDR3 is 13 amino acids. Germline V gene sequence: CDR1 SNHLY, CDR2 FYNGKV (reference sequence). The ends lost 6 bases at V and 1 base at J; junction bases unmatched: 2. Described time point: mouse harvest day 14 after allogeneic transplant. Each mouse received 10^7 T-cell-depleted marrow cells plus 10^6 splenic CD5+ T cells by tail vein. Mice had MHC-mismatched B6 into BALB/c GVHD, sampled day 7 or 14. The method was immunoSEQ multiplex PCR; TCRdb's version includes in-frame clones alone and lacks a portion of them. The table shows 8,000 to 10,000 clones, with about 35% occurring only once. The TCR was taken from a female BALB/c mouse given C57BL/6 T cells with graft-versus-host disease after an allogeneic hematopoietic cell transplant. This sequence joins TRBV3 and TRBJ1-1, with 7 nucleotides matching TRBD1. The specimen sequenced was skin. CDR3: CASSRQGNTEVFF. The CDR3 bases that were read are TGTGCCAGCAGTCGACAGGGGAACACAGAAGTCTTC.